This TCR beta chain was recorded in a study of T cell repertoires in cytomegalovirus infection. Looking at the study overall: In the study, CMV epitopes included recently identified HLA-C-restricted and well-studied HLA-B-restricted ones. Public signatures in TCR beta pointed to CMV infection and matching HLA type. Study observations and caveats: Cumulative frequency (of public TCR beta family members) identified carriers of CMV plus the relevant HLA.

TCRdb used MiXCR to reprocess the reads, holding one entry per CDR3 protein. The sample yields about 890,000 distinct CDR3 sequences, around 30% seen once. As for this clonotype: The antigen is undetermined.

With V trimmed by 5 bases and J by 5 bases, 4 bases remained unmatched. Germline V CDR1 and CDR2: LNHDA, SQIVND (reference sequence). This CDR3 has 14 amino acids. The material sequenced was cultured CD8+ T cells from PBMCs, taken from culture after CMV antigen stimulation. The sequence came from a human donor in good health (CMV status not recorded). Some clones in this sample may be carry-over from other donors' samples. The chain joins TRBV19 to TRBJ2-1; the match to TRBD1 covers 9 bases. This CDR3 is CASSDRTGDNEQFF. Written as DNA, the CDR3 is TGTGCCAGTAGTGATCGGACAGGGGACAATGAGCAGTTCTTC.